Listed below are T cell receptor beta chains from one sample, sequenced in a study of blood T cell repertoires in COVID-19. Here immunoSEQ multiplex PCR was the method, and the copy in TCRdb shows in-frame clones only, minus some. The sample lists roughly 140,000 clones, 85% occurring once. Sequencing was carried out using peripheral blood. The receptors come from a man aged 45 to 65 with acute or convalescent COVID-19. Each CDR3 is given with its conserved first and last residue. D genes are given only for firm matches. Rows may omit the clone size; those that give it use once, few, many or a size class.

d_call j_call clone_size v_call cdr3_aa cdr3_nt
- TRBJ2-7 - TRBV18 CASSLNRDHEQYF TGTGCCAGCTCCCTCAACAGGGATCACGAGCAGTACTTC
TRBD2 TRBJ2-3 - TRBV30 CAWSVGGDVDTQYF TGTGCCTGGAGTGTGGGAGGGGATGTAGATACGCAGTATTTT
- TRBJ2-1 - TRBV3-1/TRBV3-2 CASSQDQGGDEQFF TGTGCCAGCAGCCAAGATCAGGGCGGGGATGAGCAGTTCTTC
- TRBJ1-5 - TRBV2 CASTSRRSLMGNQPQHF TGTGCCAGCACCTCAAGGAGGTCCTTAATGGGCAATCAGCCCCAGCATTTT
- TRBJ2-7 - TRBV10-2 CASSATRTYEQYF TGCGCCAGCAGTGCGACTAGGACCTACGAGCAGTACTTC
TRBD1 TRBJ2-7 - TRBV5-1 CASSPGQASSYEQYF TGCGCCAGCAGCCCGGGACAGGCCAGCTCCTACGAGCAGTACTTC
- TRBJ2-7 - TRBV12-3/TRBV12-4 CASSLGGPGEQYF TGTGCCAGCAGTTTAGGGGGGCCGGGGGAGCAGTACTTC
TRBD2 TRBJ2-1 - TRBV6-6 CASSFQRGGSYNEQFF TGTGCCAGCAGTTTCCAGCGGGGGGGCTCCTACAATGAGCAGTTCTTC
TRBD2 TRBJ2-2 - TRBV5-1 CASTELGAGSSGELFF TGCGCCAGCACCGAATTAGGAGCGGGAAGTTCCGGGGAGCTGTTTTTT
TRBD2 TRBJ2-1 - TRBV7-3 CASSLVSGRAGDNEQFF TGTGCCAGCAGCTTGGTGAGCGGGAGGGCCGGAGACAATGAGCAGTTCTTC
- TRBJ1-2 - TRBV6-5 CAARRGNYGYTF TGTGCCGCGCGGCGGGGTAACTATGGCTACACCTTC
TRBD2 TRBJ2-7 - TRBV6-5 CASSPGTSGSYEQYF TGTGCCAGCAGCCCCGGGACTAGCGGGTCGTACGAGCAGTACTTC
- TRBJ2-7 once TRBV6-5 CASSYGSARGHEQYF TGTGCCAGCAGTTACGGGTCGGCCAGGGGACACGAGCAGTACTTC
TRBD1 TRBJ1-5 - TRBV6-1 CASSEATGVNQPQHF TGTGCCAGCAGTGAGGCTACAGGGGTCAATCAGCCCCAGCATTTT
TRBD1 TRBJ2-7 few TRBV2 CASGGQGSYEQYF TGTGCCAGCGGGGGACAGGGCTCCTACGAGCAGTACTTC
TRBD2 TRBJ2-2 - TRBV12-3/TRBV12-4 CASRGLAVGELFF TGTGCCAGCAGGGGACTAGCAGTCGGGGAGCTGTTTTTT